The T cell receptor (beta chain) under discussion was sequenced for a study of early T cells in non-severe SARS-CoV-2 infection. General study findings and limits: VDJdb matching skewed toward anti-spike CD8 responses, missing private and CD4 specificities.

Using its own MiXCR run on the 5' RACE reads, TCRdb lists one record per CDR3 protein. The table includes over 50,000 distinct CDR3 sequences, approximately 15% detected once. Note on this clonotype: What it binds is unknown.

The V and J ends lost 0 bases and 1 base respectively, with 15 bases between them. The CDR3 is 16 amino acids. Germline-derived CDR1 and CDR2 are DFQATT and SNEGSKA (reference sequence). This rearrangement joins TRBV20-1 to TRBJ2-5, with D perhaps matching TRBD1 (5 bases). This material consisted of whole blood, taken at baseline. The TCR comes from an adult who was a healthcare worker with PCR-confirmed SARS-CoV-2 infection or an uninfected control (not recorded which). In DNA, the CDR3 is TGCAGTGCTAGAGAGGGGAACGCAGGGCCCCAAGAGACCCAGTACTTC. It codes for CSAREGNAGPQETQYF.